This T cell receptor (beta chain) was observed in a study of blood T cell repertoires in COVID-19. Study-level background: Some COVID-19 samples were acute and others convalescent; all came from the United States, Italy and Spain.

This clone was recorded only once. V lost 5 bases and J lost 8; bases outside the gene matches: 9. This CDR3 has 14 residues. The germline gives CDR1 SGHRS, CDR2 YFSETQ. The assay was immunoSEQ multiplex PCR, and TCRdb's table has in-frame clones only and misses some. Of about 400,000 clones listed, roughly 90% were seen once; the top ten hold 1% to 1.5%. The sample was peripheral blood. The source of this sequence is a man in his forties or fifties with acute or convalescent COVID-19. The chain combines TRBV5-1 with TRBJ2-4; 8 bases agree with TRBD1. The DNA for the CDR3 is TGCGCCAGCAGACCCCAGGGGGCCATGGACATTCAGTACTTC. It encodes CASRPQGAMDIQYF. Variable domain in full (rest from reference TRBV5-1 and TRBJ2-4): KAGVTQTPRYLIKTRGQQVTLSCSPISGHRSVSWYQQTPGQGLQFLFEYFSETQRNKGNFPGRFSGRQFSNSRSEMNVSTLELGDSALYLCASRPQGAMDIQYFGAGTRLSVL.